The rows below give T cell receptor beta chains drawn from one sample of a study of T-cell reconstitution after alpha-beta-depleted transplantation in children. Each CDR3 protein gets one entry after TCRdb re-called the PCR reads with MiXCR. The sample yields about 980,000 distinct CDR3 sequences, about 31% seen once. The material was PBMCs, mostly from graft donor cells, obtained 360 days after TCRalphabeta/CD19-depleted stem cell transplant. The receptors were sampled from a boy in the first two years of life who had a stem cell transplant for SCID, so the T cells may come from the graft donor. The CDR3 runs from the conserved cysteine through the conserved F or W. A D gene is named only where the DNA matches it firmly. Size tells how often a clone was seen (once, few, many) or the class of an expanded clone, and some rows leave it out.

>TRBJ1-5|NA|few|TRBV13
TGTGCCAGCAGCAATGGGCGACAATGGGGCAATCAGCCCCAGCATTTT
CASSNGRQWGNQPQHF
>TRBJ2-1|NA|NA|TRBV12-3/TRBV12-4
TGTGCCAGCAGTCCGTCATACGGGGAGCAGTTCTTC
CASSPSYGEQFF
>TRBJ2-7|NA|NA|TRBV15
TGTGCCACCAGCAGAGATGGCAGCGGTGGCTACGAGCAGTACTTC
CATSRDGSGGYEQYF
>TRBJ1-1|NA|NA|TRBV28
TGTGCCAGCAGTAGTCGCAGGTCCCCTGAAGCTTTCTTT
CASSSRRSPEAFF
>TRBJ1-5|NA|NA|TRBV7-2
TGTGCCAGCAGCTTAGCGGCCGTGATAGGGCAGCCCCAGCATTTT
CASSLAAVIGQPQHF
>TRBJ1-4|NA|NA|TRBV29-1
TGCAGCGTTGCCTGGTCAGCAAAGAATGAAAAACTGTTTTTT
CSVAWSAKNEKLFF
>TRBJ2-5|NA|NA|TRBV20-1
TGCAGTGCGGGCAACCAAGAGACCCAGTACTTC
CSAGNQETQYF
>TRBJ2-2|TRBD2|NA|TRBV2
TGTGCCACCAAGACTAGCGGGGCGACCACCGGGGAGCTGTTTTTT
CATKTSGATTGELFF
>TRBJ2-3|NA|few|TRBV7-7
TGTGCCAGCAGCCTCGACGACACAGATACGCAGTATTTT
CASSLDDTDTQYF
>TRBJ2-5|NA|few|TRBV5-1
TGCGCCAGCAGCTATCAGGTGGGATTCCAAGAGACCCAGTACTTC
CASSYQVGFQETQYF
>TRBJ2-3|NA|few|TRBV2
TGTGCCAGCAGGGCTACTAGTTACACAGATACGCAGTATTTT
CASRATSYTDTQYF
>TRBJ2-4|TRBD1|NA|TRBV7-2
TGTGCCAGCACCAGGGACAGGGTATCCTCGGACATTCAGTACTTC
CASTRDRVSSDIQYF
>TRBJ2-3|NA|NA|TRBV9
TGTGCCAGCAGCGTCGGGACAACTAGCACAGATACGCAGTATTTT
CASSVGTTSTDTQYF
>TRBJ2-2|TRBD1|few|TRBV7-9
TGTGCCAGCAGCTCAAGACCGACAGGGGATTCCACCGGGGAGCTGTTTTTT
CASSSRPTGDSTGELFF